The 2 T cell receptor beta chains reported below all come from one sample, sequenced in a study of blood T cell repertoires in COVID-19. This table comes from immunoSEQ multiplex PCR, and its TCRdb copy is limited to in-frame clones, with some not included. The data contain approximately 240,000 clones, around 90% of them singletons. The source material was peripheral blood. The origin of the receptors is a man aged 25 to 45 with COVID-19, enrolled during active disease.

This clone has just one count. This rearrangement joins TRBV27 to TRBJ2-2, with 14 bases that match TRBD2. In germline, CDR1 is MNHEY, CDR2 SMNVEV (reference sequence). Losses at the gene ends were 5 bases for V and 0 bases for J; bases not matched to a gene: 8. The CDR3 spans 19 residues. The CDR3, as DNA: TGTGCCAGCAGTCGGTACGGGACTAGCGGGGGAACGAACACCGGGGAGCTGTTTTTT. The encoded protein is CASSRYGTSGGTNTGELFF.

V is TRBV5-1 and J is TRBJ1-2; the match to TRBD1 covers 7 bases. CDR3 length: 14 residues. The V gene's germline CDR1 is SGHRS and CDR2 YFSETQ. V trimming: 3 bases; J trimming: 2 bases; junction bases outside the gene matches: 4. In DNA, the CDR3 is TGCGCCAGCAGCTCGGAGACAGGGAACTATGGCTACACCTTC. Amino acids: CASSSETGNYGYTF.